These 2 T cell receptor beta chains were sequenced from one sample in a study of response to subunit inactivated influenza vaccine. TCRdb fed the RT-PCR reads into MiXCR, producing one record per CDR3 protein. The table shows about 540,000 distinct CDR3 sequences, with around 13% occurring only once. Sample: PBMCs from blood, taken 12 days after vaccination. The receptors derive from a man aged 50 to 60 who received an inactivated influenza vaccine.

J is TRBJ2-1 and V is TRBV9; no clear D. This CDR3 has 16 amino acids. The V gene lost 1 base and the J gene lost 6 bases, with 17 bases spanning the gap. The germline V gene has CDR1 SGDLS and CDR2 YYNGEE. DNA of the CDR3: TGTGCCAGCAGCGTAAGGACCACTTCGGGTGGCAATGAGCAGTTCTTC. Its translation: CASSVRTTSGGNEQFF.

At least ten counts were recorded for this clonotype. The chain has TRBV29-1 and TRBJ2-1; 7 positions agree with TRBD2. The germline V gene encodes CDR1 SQVTM and CDR2 ANQGSEA. This CDR3 contains 15 residues. Trimming cost V 1 base and J 0 bases; bases outside gene matches: 3. The CDR3 DNA sequence: TGCAGCGTTGAAGGAGCTAGCGGCTCCTACAATGAGCAGTTCTTC. Protein: CSVEGASGSYNEQFF.